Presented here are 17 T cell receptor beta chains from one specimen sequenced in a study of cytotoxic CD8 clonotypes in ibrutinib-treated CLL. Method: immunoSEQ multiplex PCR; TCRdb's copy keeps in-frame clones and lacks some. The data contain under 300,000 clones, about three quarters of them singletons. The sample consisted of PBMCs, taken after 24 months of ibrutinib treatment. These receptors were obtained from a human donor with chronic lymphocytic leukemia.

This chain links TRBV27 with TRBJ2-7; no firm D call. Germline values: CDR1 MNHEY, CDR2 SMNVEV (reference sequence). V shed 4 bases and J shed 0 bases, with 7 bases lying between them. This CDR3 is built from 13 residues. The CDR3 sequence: CASSWRRSYEQYF. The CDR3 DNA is TGTGCCAGCAGTTGGCGTCGCTCCTACGAGCAGTACTTC.

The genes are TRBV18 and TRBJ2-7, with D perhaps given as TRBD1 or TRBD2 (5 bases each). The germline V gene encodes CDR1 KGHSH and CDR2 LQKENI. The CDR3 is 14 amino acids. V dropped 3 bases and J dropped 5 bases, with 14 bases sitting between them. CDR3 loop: CASSPARGLNEQYF. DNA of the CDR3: TGTGCCAGCTCACCGGCTCGGGGCCTCAACGAGCAGTACTTC.

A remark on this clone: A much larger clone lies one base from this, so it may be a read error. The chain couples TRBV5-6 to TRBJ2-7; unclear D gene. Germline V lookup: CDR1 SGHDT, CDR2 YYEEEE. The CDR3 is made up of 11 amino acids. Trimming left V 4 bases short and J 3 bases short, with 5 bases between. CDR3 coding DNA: TGTGCCAGCAGCCGAGACTACGAGCAGTACTTC. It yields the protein CASSRDYEQYF.

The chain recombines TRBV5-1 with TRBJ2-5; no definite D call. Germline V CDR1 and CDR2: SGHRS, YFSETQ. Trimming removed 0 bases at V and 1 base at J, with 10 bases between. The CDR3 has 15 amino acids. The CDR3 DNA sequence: TGCGCCAGCAGCTTGGGGTGGGCGGTCCAAGAGACCCAGTACTTC. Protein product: CASSLGWAVQETQYF.

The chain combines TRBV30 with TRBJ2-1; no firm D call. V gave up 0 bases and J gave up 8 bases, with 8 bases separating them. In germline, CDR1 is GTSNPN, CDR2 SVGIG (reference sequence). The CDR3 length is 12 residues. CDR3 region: CAWSVRRDEQFF. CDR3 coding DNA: TGTGCCTGGAGTGTAAGACGGGATGAGCAGTTCTTC.

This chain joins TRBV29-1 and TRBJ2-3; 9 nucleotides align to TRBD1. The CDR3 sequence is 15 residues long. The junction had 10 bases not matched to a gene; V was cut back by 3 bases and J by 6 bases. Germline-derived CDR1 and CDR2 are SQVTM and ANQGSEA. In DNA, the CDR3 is TGCAGCGTTGAGCGCATGGGACAGGGAATCGATACGCAGTATTTT. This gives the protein CSVERMGQGIDTQYF.

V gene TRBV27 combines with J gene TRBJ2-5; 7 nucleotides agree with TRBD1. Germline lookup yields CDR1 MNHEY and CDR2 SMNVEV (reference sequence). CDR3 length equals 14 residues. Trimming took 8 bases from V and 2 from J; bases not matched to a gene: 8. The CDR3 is CASGDSPRQETQYF. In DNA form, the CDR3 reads TGTGCCAGCGGGGACAGTCCCCGGCAAGAGACCCAGTACTTC.

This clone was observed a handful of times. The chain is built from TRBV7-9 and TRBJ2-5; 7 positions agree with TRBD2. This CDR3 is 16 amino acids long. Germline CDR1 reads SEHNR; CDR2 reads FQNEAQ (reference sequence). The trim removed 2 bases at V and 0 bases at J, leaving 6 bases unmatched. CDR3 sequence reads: CASSLMGAGHQETQYF. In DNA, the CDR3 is TGTGCCAGCAGCTTAATGGGAGCGGGGCACCAAGAGACCCAGTACTTC.

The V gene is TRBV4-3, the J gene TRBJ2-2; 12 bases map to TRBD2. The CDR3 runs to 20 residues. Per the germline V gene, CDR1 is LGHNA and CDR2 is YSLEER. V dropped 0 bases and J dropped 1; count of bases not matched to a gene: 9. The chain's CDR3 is CASSQDIAELAGGNTGELFF. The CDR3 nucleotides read TGCGCCAGCAGCCAAGATATCGCAGAACTAGCGGGAGGGAACACCGGGGAGCTGTTTTTT.

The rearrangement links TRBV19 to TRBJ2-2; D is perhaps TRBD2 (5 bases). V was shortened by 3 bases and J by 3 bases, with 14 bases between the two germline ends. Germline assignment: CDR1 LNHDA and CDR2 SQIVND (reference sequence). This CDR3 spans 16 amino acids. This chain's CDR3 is CASSIGEGRHTGELFF. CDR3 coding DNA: TGTGCCAGTAGTATCGGAGAGGGTAGGCACACCGGGGAGCTGTTTTTT.

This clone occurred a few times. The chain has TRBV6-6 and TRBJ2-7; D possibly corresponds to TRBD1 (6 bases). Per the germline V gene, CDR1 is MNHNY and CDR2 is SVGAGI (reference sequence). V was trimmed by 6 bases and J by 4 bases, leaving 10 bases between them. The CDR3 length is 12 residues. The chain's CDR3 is CASRPTGYEQYF. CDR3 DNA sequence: TGTGCCAGCAGACCGACAGGTTACGAGCAGTACTTC.

The CDR3 loop reads CASRQRLQPQHF. CDR3 nucleotide sequence: TGTGCCAGCAGACAGAGACTCCAGCCCCAGCATTTT. The rearrangement uses TRBV6-1 and TRBJ1-5; D unclear. V lost 6 bases and J lost 7, with 10 bases in between. Germline V gives CDR1 MNHNS, CDR2 SASEGT. This CDR3 region has 12 residues.

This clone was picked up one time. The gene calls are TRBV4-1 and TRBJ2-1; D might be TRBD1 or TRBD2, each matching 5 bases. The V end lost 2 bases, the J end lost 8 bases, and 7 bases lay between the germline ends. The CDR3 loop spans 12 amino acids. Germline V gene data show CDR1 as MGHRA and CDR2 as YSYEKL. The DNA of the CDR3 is TGCGCCAGCAGCCAACTGGGGGATGAGCAGTTCTTC. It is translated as CASSQLGDEQFF.

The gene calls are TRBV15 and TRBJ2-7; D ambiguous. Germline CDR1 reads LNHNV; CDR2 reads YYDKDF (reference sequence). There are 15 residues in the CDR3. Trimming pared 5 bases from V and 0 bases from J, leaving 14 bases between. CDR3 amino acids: CATSFETLSSYEQYF. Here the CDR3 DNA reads TGTGCCACCAGCTTCGAGACATTGAGCTCCTACGAGCAGTACTTC.

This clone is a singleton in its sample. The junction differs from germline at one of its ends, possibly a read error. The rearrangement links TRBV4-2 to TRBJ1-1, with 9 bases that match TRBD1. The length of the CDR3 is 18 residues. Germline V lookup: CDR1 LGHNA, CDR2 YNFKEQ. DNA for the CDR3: TGTGCCAGCAGCCAAGAGAGTGGGACAGGGAGGGTGAAGACTGAAGCTTTCTTT. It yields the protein CASSQESGTGRVKTEAFF.

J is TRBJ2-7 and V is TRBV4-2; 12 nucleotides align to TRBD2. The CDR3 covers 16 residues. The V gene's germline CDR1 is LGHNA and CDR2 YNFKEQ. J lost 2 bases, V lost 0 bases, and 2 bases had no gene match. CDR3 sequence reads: CASSQELAGGPYEQYF. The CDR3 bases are TGTGCCAGCAGCCAAGAGCTAGCGGGAGGGCCCTACGAGCAGTACTTC.

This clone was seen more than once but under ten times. CDR3 region: CASSFRGGSGANVLTF. The DNA for the CDR3 is TGTGCCAGCAGCTTTCGCGGGGGCTCTGGGGCCAACGTCCTGACTTTC. The chain links TRBV7-8 to TRBJ2-6; TRBD2 matches at 7 bases. The CDR3 runs 16 residues. V lost 3 bases to trimming and J lost 0 bases; unmatched junction nucleotides: 2. CDR1 and CDR2 (germline): SGHVS, FQNEAQ.